The sequence of this T cell receptor (beta chain) was determined in a study of blood T cell repertoires in COVID-19. Study-level background: Researchers got acute and convalescent COVID-19 samples from the United States, Italy and Spain. The analysed material was cDNA or gDNA that came from T cells, B-cell-depleted T cells, or PBMCs.

In this sample, this clone turned up once. How the authors handled the data: Amplified reference gene primers provided the basis for estimating nucleated cell counts. Some clones are missing from TCRdb's copy, which holds only in-frame ones; the method was immunoSEQ multiplex PCR. V and J calls plus clone size are reproduced from that table; the DNA served to infer D and trimming. The sample shows over 200,000 clones, roughly nine tenths of them seen only once. The receptor was isolated from a man between 60 and 75 years old who had recovered from COVID-19. Sequencing was done on a sample of peripheral blood.

The CDR3: CASSLDLSSGTQQKETQYF. CDR3 DNA: TGTGCCAGCAGCTTAGATCTGTCTAGCGGGACTCAACAAAAAGAGACCCAGTACTTC. This chain joins TRBV11-3 and TRBJ2-5, with 9 bases fitting TRBD2. The V segment lost 0 bases and the J segment 3 bases; nucleotides outside the gene matches: 14. The CDR3 spans 19 residues. Germline CDR1 and CDR2: SGHNT and YENEEA.